This TCR beta chain was captured by sequencing in a study of T-cell memory formation after mild COVID-19. Germline CDR1 is LGHNA and CDR2 is YSLEER. Trimming pared 4 bases from V and 2 bases from J, leaving 14 bases between. The CDR3 consists of 15 residues. TCRdb analysed the 5' RACE reads with MiXCR anew, one entry per CDR3 protein. The sample carries 380,000 or so distinct CDR3 sequences, approximately 15% recorded once. This clonotype was seen at least ten times. This sequence joins TRBV4-3 and TRBJ1-1, with D unclear. Sequenced sample: PBMCs or a T cell subset sorted from them (not recorded which). The sequence was collected from a man younger than 35 who had mild COVID-19 (a few samples of this study predate the infection). Cell type and time point are not known. The CDR3 DNA reads as TGCGCCAGCAGCCCTAGCGGCGGTCGCAACACTGAAGCTTTCTTT. Its protein is CASSPSGGRNTEAFF.